This T cell receptor (beta chain) came from a study of cytomegalovirus exposure and HLA in healthy donors. General observations from the study: Earlier results showed most TCR beta V segments being productive about 87% or about 30% of the time.

The study ran its PCR with 60 Vbeta and 13 Jbeta primers. The method was immunoSEQ multiplex PCR; TCRdb's version includes in-frame clones alone and lacks a portion of them. The table shows more than 85,000 clones, with less than 70% occurring only once. This clone was seen more than once but under ten times. Its antigen is as yet unknown. The CDR3 is 16 residues long. The germline V gene encodes CDR1 KGHSH and CDR2 LQKENI. V dropped 2 bases and J dropped 5; count of bases not matched to a gene: 8. Sequencing was done on a sample of PBMCs. The receptor comes from a woman aged 70-85 years in good health and CMV-seropositive. The rearrangement uses TRBV18 and TRBJ2-2; 7 bases are a match to TRBD2. The CDR3 DNA is TGTGCCAGCTCACCAAATATCGCGGGGGAGACCGGGGAGCTGTTTTTT. This codes for CASSPNIAGETGELFF.